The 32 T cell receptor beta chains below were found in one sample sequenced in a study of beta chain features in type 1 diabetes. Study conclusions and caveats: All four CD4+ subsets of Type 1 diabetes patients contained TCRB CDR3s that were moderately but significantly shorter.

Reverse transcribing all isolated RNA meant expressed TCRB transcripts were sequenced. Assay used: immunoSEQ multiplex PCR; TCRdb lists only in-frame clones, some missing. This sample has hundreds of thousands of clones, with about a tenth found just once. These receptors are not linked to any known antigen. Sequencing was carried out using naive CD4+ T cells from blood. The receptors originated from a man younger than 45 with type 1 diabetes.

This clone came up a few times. CDR3 region: CASSLGGQGAYNEQFF. In DNA form, the CDR3 reads TGTGCCAGCAGCTTGGGGGGCCAGGGGGCCTACAATGAGCAGTTCTTC. The chain uses TRBV5-5 and TRBJ2-1; TRBD1 matches at 7 bases. This CDR3 region has 16 residues. CDR1 and CDR2 (germline): SGHKS, YYEKEE (reference sequence). With 0 bases clipped from V and 2 bases from J, the junction kept 5 bases outside the gene matches.

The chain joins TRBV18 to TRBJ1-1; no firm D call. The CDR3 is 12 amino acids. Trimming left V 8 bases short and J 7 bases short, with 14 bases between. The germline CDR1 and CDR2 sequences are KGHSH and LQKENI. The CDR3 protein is CASLRALNEAFF. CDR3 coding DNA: TGTGCCAGCCTAAGAGCCCTGAATGAAGCTTTCTTT.

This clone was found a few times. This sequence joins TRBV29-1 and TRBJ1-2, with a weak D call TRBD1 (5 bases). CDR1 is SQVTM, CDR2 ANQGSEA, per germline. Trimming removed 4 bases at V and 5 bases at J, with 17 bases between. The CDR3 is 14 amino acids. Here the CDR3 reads CSVGGGGGSYGYTF. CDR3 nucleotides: TGCAGCGTTGGTGGGGGTGGAGGGAGTTATGGCTACACCTTC.

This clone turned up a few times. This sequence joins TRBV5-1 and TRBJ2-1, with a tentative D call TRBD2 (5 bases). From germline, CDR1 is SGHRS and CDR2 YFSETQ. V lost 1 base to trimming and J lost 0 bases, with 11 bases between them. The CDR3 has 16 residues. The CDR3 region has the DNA TGCGCCAGCAGCTTGAATCCCGGAGGCTCCTACAATGAGCAGTTCTTC. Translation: CASSLNPGGSYNEQFF.

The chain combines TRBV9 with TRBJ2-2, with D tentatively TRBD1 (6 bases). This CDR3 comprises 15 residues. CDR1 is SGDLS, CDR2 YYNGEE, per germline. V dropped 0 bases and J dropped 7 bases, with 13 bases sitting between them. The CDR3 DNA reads TGTGCCAGCAGCGTAGGGTCAGGGGATTACGGGGAGCTGTTTTTT. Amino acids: CASSVGSGDYGELFF.

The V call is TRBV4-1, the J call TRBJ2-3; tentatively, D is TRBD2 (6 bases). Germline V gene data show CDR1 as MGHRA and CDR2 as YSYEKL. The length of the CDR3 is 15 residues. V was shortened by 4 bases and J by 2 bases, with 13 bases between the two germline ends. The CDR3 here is CASSRRSGLTDTQYF. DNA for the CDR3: TGCGCCAGCAGCCGTCGTAGCGGACTCACAGATACGCAGTATTTT.

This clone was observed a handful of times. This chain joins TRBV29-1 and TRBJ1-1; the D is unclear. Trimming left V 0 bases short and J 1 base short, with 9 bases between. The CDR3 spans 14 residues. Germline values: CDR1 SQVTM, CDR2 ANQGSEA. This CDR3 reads CSVEDRGQNTEAFF. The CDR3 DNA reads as TGCAGCGTTGAAGATCGCGGGCAGAACACTGAAGCTTTCTTT.

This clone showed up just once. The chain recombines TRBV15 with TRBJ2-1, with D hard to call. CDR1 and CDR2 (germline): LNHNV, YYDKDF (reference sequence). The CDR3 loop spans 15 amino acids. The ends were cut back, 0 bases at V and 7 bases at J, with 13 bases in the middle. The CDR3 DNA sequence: TGTGCCACCAGCAGAGAGAGGCTAGTTCAGAATGAGCAGTTCTTC. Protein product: CATSRERLVQNEQFF.

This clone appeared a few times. CDR3 in amino acids: CASSLTGEDYGYTF. Here the CDR3 DNA reads TGCGCCAGCAGCCTGACAGGGGAGGACTATGGCTACACCTTC. The chain carries TRBV5-1 and TRBJ1-2; 8 nucleotides line up with TRBD1. The CDR3 covers 14 residues. Unmatched junction bases numbered 5, after V lost 4 bases and J lost 3 bases. Germline values: CDR1 SGHRS, CDR2 YFSETQ.

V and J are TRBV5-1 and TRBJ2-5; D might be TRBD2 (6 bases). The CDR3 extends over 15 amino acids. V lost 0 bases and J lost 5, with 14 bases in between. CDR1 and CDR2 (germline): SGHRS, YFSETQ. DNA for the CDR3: TGCGCCAGCAGCTTGGTGGGACTTGGTAGGGAGACCCAGTACTTC. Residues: CASSLVGLGRETQYF.

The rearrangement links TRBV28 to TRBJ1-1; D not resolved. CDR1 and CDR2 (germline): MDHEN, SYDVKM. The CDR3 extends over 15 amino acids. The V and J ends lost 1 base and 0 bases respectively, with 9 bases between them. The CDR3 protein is CASSLSRGMNTEAFF. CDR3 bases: TGTGCCAGCAGTTTATCGCGCGGCATGAACACTGAAGCTTTCTTT.

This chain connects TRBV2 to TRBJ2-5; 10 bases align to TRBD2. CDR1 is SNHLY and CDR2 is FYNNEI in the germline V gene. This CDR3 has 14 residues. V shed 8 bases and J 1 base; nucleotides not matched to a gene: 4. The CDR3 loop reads CASGAGGPQETQYF. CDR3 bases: TGTGCCAGCGGAGCGGGGGGGCCCCAAGAGACCCAGTACTTC.

CDR3 in amino acids: CASSFTSGTSGQETQYF. CDR3 nucleotides: TGTGCCAGCAGCTTTACGTCCGGGACTAGCGGCCAAGAGACCCAGTACTTC. The chain employs TRBV7-8 and TRBJ2-5; 11 nucleotides agree with TRBD2. Germline V gene lookup returns CDR1 SGHVS and CDR2 FQNEAQ. Trimming took 3 bases from V and 1 from J; bases not matched to a gene: 7. This CDR3 spans 17 amino acids.

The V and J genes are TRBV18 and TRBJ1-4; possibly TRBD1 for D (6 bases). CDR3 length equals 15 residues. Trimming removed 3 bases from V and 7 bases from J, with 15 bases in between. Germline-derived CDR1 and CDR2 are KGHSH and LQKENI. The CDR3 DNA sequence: TGTGCCAGCTCACCGTTAATGGGGGCGCCTGAAAAACTGTTTTTT. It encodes CASSPLMGAPEKLFF.

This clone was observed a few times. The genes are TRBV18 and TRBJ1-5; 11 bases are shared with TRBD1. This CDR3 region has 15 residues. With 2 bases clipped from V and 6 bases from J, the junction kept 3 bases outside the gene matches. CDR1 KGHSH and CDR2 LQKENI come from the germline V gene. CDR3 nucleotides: TGTGCCAGCTCACCAGGACAGGGGGCTAGTCAGCCCCAGCATTTT. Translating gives CASSPGQGASQPQHF.

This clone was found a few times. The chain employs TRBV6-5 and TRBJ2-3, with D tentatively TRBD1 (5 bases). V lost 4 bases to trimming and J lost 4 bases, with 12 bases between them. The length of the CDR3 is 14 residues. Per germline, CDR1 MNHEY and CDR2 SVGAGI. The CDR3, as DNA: TGTGCCAGCAGTTTCTTTCAGGGTTCAGATACGCAGTATTTT. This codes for CASSFFQGSDTQYF.

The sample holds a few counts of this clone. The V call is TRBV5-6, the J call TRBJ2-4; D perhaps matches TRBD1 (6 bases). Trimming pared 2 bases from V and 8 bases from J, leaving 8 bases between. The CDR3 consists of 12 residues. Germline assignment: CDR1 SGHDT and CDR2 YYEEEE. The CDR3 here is CASSFGQYIQYF. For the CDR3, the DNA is TGTGCCAGCAGCTTTGGACAGTACATTCAGTACTTC.

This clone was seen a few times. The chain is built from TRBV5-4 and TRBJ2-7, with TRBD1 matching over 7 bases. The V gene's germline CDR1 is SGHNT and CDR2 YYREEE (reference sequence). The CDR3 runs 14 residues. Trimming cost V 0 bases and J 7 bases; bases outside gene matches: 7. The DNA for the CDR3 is TGTGCCAGCAGCTTGGAAGTGACAGGGAGAGAGCAGTACTTC. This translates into CASSLEVTGREQYF.

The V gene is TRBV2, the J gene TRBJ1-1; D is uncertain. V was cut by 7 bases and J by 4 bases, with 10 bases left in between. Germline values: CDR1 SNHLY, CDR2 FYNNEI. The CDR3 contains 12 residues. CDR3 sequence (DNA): TGTGCCAGCAACCGGGAGGCCACTGAAGCTTTCTTT. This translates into CASNREATEAFF.

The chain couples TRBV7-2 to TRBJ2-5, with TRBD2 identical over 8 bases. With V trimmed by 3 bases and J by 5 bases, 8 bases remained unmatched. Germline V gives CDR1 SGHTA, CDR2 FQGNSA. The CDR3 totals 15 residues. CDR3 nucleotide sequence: TGTGCCAGCAGCTTCGGCGGGGGGACCTGGGAGACCCAGTACTTC. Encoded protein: CASSFGGGTWETQYF.

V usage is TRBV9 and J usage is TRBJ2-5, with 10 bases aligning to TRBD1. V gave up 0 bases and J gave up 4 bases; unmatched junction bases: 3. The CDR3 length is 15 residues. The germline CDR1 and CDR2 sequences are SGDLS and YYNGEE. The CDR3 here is CASSVGGQGRETQYF. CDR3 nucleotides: TGTGCCAGCAGCGTAGGGGGACAGGGGAGAGAGACCCAGTACTTC.

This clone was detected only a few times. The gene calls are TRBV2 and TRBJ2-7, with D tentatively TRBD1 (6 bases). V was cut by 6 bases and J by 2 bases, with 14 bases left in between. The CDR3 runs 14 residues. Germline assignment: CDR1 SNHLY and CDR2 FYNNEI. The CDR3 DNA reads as TGTGCCAGCAGGGGGGCCTGGGCAGCCTACGAGCAGTACTTC. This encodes CASRGAWAAYEQYF.

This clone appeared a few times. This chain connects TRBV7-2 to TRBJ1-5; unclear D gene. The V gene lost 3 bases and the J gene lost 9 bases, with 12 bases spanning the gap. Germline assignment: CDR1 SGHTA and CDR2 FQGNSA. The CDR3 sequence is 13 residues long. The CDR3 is CASSFEPSGPQHF. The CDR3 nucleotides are TGTGCCAGCAGCTTTGAGCCCTCGGGGCCCCAGCATTTT.

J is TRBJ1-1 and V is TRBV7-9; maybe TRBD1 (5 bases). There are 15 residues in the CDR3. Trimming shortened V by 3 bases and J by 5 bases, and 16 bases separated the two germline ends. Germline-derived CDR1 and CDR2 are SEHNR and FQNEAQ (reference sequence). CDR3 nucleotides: TGTGCCAGCAGCTTTGGGGCACGGATGCGGACTGAAGCTTTCTTT. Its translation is CASSFGARMRTEAFF. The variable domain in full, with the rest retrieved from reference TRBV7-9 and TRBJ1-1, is DTGVSQNPRHKITKRGQNVTFRCDPISEHNRLYWYRQTLGQGPEFLTYFQNEAQLEKSRLLSDRFSAERPKGSFSTLEIQRTEQGDSAMYLCASSFGARMRTEAFFGQGTRLTVV.

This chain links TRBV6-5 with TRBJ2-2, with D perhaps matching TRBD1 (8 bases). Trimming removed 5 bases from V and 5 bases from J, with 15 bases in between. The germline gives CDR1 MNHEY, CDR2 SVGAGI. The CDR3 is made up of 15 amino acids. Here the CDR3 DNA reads TGTGCCAGCAGTAGAGGACAGGGAGGGACCGGGGAGCTGTTTTTT. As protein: CASSRGQGGTGELFF.

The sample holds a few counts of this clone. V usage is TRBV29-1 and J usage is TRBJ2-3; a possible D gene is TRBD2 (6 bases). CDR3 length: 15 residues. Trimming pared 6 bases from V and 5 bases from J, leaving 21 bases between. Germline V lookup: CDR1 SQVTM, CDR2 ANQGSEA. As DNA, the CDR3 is TGCAGCGTCGCAAGGACTACTCCACCAGGAGATACGCAGTATTTT. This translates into CSVARTTPPGDTQYF.

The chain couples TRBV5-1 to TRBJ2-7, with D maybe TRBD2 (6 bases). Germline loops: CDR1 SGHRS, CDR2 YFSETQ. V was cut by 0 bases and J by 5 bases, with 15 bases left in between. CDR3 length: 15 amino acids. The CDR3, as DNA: TGCGCCAGCAGCTTGGCCCGGGACGGAGGGGACGAGCAGTACTTC. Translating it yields CASSLARDGGDEQYF.

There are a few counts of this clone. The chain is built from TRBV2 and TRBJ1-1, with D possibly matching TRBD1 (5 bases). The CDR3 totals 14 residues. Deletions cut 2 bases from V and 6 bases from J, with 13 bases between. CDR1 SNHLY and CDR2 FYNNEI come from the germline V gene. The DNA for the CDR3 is TGTGCCAGCAGTGAACGGGGGGGAGGGGCTGAAGCTTTCTTT. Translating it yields CASSERGGGAEAFF.

The CDR3 protein is CASSPGTITDTQYF. CDR3 in DNA: TGTGCCAGCAGCCCCGGGACTATCACAGATACGCAGTATTTT. V usage is TRBV2 and J usage is TRBJ2-3, with 7 bases identical to TRBD2. Germline CDR1 reads SNHLY; CDR2 reads FYNNEI. The ends lost 6 bases at V and 2 bases at J; junction bases unmatched: 5. CDR3 length: 14 residues.

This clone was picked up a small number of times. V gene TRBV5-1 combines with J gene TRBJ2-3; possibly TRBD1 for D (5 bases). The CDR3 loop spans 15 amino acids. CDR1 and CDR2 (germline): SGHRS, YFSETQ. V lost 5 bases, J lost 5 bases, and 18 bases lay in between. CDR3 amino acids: CASRTQGAAEDTQYF. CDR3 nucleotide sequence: TGCGCCAGCAGGACCCAGGGTGCGGCTGAAGATACGCAGTATTTT. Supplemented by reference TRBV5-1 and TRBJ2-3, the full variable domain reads KAGVTQTPRYLIKTRGQQVTLSCSPISGHRSVSWYQQTPGQGLQFLFEYFSETQRNKGNFPGRFSGRQFSNSRSEMNVSTLELGDSALYLCASRTQGAAEDTQYFGPGTRLTVL.

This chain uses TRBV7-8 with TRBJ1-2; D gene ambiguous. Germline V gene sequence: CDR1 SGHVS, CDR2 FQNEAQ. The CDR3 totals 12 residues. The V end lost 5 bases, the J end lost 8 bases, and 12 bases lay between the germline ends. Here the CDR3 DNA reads TGTGCCAGCAGCGGCTTAAGGGAGGGCTACACCTTC. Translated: CASSGLREGYTF.

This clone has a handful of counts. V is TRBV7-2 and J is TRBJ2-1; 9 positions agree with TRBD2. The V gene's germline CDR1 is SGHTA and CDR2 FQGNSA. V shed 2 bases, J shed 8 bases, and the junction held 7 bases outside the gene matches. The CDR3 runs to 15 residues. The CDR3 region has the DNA TGTGCCAGCAGCTTAAACCGCGGGGGGGCCCATGAGCAGTTCTTC. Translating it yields CASSLNRGGAHEQFF.